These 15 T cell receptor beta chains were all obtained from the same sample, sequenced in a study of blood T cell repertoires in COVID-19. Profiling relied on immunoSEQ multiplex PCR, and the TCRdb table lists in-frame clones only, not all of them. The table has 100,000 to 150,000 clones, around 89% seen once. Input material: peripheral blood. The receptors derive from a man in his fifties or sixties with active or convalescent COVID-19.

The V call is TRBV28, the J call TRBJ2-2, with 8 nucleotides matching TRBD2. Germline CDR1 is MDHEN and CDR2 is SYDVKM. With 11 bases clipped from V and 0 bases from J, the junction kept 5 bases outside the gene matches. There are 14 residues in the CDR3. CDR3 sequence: CAALRGANTGELFF. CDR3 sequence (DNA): TGTGCCGCCCTGCGGGGGGCGAACACCGGGGAGCTGTTTTTT.

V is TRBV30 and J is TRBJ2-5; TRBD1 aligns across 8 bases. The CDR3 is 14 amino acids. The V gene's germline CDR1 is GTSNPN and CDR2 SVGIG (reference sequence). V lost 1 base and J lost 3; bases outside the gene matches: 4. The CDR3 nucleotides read TGTGCCTGGAGTGCCGGACAGGGAAAAGAGACCCAGTACTTC. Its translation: CAWSAGQGKETQYF.

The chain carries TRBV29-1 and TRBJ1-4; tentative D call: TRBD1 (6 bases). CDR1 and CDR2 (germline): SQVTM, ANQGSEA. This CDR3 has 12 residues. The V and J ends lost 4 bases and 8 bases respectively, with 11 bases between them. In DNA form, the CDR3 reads TGCAGCGTTGCACAGGGTGGGGAAAAACTGTTTTTT. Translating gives CSVAQGGEKLFF.

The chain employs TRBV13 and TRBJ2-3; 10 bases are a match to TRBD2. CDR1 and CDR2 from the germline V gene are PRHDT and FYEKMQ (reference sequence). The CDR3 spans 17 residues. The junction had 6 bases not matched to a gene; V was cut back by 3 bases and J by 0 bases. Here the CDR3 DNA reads TGTGCCAGCAGCTTCCGACTAGCGGGCTCTAGCACAGATACGCAGTATTTT. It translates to CASSFRLAGSSTDTQYF. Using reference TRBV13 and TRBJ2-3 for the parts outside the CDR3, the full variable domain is AAGVIQSPRHLIKEKRETATLKCYPIPRHDTVYWYQQGPGQDPQFLISFYEKMQSDKGSIPDRFSAQQFSDYHSELNMSSLELGDSALYFCASSFRLAGSSTDTQYFGPGTRLTVL.

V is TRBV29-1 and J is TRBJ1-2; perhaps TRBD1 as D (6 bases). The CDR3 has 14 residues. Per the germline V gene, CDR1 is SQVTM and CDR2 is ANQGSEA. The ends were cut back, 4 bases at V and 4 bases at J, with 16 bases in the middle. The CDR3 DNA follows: TGCAGCGTTGTAAGGGCCGGGACACTCTATGGCTACACCTTC. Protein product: CSVVRAGTLYGYTF.

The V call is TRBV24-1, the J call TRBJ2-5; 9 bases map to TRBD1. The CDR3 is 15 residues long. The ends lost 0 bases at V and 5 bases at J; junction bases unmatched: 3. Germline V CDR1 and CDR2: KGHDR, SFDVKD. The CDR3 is CATSDLTGGGETQYF. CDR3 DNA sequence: TGTGCCACCAGTGATTTGACAGGGGGCGGGGAGACCCAGTACTTC.

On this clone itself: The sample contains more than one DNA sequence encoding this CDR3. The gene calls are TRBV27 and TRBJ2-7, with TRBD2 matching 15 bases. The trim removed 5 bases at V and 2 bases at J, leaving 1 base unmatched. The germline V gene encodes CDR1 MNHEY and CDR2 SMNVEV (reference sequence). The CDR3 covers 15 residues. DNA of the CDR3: TGTGCCAGCAGTCGGACTAGCGGGGGGGCCTACGAGCAGTACTTC. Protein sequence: CASSRTSGGAYEQYF.

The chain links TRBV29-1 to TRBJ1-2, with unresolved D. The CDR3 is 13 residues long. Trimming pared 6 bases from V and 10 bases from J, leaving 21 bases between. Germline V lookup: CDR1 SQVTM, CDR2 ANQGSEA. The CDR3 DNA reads TGCAGCGTCTCGACCGCCGGGTTGGATCTCTACACCTTC. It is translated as CSVSTAGLDLYTF.

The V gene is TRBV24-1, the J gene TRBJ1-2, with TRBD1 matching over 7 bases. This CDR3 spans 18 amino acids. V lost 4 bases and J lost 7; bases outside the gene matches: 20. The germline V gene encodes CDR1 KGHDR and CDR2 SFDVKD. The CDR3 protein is CATSDAGTVGAYYTGYTF. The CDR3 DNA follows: TGTGCCACCAGTGACGCCGGGACAGTGGGAGCGTATTACACTGGCTACACCTTC.

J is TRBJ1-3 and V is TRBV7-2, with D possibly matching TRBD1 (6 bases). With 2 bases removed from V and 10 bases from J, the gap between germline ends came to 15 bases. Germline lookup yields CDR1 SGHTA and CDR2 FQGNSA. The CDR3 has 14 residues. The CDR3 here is CASSLQQGGKTIYF. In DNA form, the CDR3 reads TGTGCCAGCAGCTTACAACAGGGAGGGAAAACCATATATTTT.

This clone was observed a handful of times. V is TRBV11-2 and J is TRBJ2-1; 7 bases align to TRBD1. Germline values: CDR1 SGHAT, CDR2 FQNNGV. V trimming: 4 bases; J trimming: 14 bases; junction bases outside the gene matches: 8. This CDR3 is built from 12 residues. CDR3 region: CASSSSLDREFF. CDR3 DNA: TGTGCCAGCAGCTCCAGCCTCGACAGGGAGTTCTTC.

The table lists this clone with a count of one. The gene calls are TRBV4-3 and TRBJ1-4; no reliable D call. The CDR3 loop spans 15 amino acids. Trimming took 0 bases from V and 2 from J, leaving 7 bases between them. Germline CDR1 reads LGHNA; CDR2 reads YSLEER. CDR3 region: CASSQDGRTNEKLFF. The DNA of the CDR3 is TGCGCCAGCAGCCAAGATGGCAGGACTAATGAAAAACTGTTTTTT.

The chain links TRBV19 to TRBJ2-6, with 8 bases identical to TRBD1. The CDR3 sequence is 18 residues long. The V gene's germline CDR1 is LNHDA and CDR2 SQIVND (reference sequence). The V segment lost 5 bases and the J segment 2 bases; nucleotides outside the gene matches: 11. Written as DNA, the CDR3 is TGTGCCAGTAGTGTCACGGGACAGGATTTCGCTGGGGCCAACGTCCTGACTTTC. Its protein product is CASSVTGQDFAGANVLTF.

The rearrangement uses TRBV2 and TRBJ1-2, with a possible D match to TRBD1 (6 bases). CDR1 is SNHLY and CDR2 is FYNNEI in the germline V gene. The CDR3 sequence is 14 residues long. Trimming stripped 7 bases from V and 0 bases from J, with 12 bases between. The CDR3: CASTPYRANYGYTF. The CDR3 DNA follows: TGTGCCAGCACACCTTACAGGGCTAACTATGGCTACACCTTC.

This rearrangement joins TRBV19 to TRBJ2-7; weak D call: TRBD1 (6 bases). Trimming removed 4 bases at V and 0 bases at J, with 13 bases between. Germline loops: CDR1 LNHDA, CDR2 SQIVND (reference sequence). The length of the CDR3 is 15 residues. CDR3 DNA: TGTGCCAGTAGTACAGGGGACCCCTTCTCCTACGAGCAGTACTTC. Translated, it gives CASSTGDPFSYEQYF.